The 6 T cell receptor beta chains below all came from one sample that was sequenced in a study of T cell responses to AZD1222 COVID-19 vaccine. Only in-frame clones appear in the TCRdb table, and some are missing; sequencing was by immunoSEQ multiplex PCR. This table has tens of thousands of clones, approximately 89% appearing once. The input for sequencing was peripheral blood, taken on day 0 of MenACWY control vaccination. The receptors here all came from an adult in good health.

Written as DNA, the CDR3 is TGCGCCAGCAGCTTGGGAGGGGGCCATGGCACCGGGGAGCTGTTTTTT. Encoded protein: CASSLGGGHGTGELFF. The rearrangement joins TRBV5-1 to TRBJ2-2, with TRBD1 identical over 7 bases. CDR3 length: 16 residues. The ends lost 0 bases at V and 4 bases at J; junction bases unmatched: 6. Germline CDR1 SGHRS, CDR2 YFSETQ.

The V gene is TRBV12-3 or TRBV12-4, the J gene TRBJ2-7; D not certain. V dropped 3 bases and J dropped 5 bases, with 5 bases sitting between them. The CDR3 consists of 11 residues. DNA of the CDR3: TGTGCCAGCAGTTTCTTGCACGAGCAGTACTTC. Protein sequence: CASSFLHEQYF.

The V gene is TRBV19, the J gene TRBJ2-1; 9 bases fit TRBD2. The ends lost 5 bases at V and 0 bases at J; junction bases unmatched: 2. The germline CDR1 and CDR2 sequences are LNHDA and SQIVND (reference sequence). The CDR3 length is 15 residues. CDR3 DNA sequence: TGTGCCAGTAGTGGCGGGGGGGGCTCCTACAATGAGCAGTTCTTC. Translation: CASSGGGGSYNEQFF. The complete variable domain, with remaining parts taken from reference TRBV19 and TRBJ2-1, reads DGGITQSPKYLFRKEGQNVTLSCEQNLNHDAMYWYRQDPGQGLRLIYYSQIVNDFQKGDIAEGYSVSREKKESFPLTVTSAQKNPTAFYLCASSGGGGSYNEQFFGPGTRLTVL.

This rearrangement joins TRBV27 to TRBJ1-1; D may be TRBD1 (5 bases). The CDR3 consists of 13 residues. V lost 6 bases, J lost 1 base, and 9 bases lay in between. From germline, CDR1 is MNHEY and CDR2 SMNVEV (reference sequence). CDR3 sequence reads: CASRSTANTEAFF. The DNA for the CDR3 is TGTGCCAGCAGATCGACAGCGAACACTGAAGCTTTCTTT.

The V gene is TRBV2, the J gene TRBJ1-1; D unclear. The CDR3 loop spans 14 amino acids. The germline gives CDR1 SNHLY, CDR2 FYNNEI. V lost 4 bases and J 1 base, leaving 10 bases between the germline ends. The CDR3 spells CASSGLSGNTEAFF. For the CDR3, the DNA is TGTGCCAGCAGTGGTTTGTCAGGGAACACTGAAGCTTTCTTT.

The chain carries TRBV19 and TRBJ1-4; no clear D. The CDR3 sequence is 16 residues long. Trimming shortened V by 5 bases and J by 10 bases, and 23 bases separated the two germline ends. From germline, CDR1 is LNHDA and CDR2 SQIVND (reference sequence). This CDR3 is CASSLSPTVILAKLFF. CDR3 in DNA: TGTGCCAGTAGTTTATCCCCCACGGTAATCCTTGCAAAACTGTTTTTT.